This T cell receptor beta chain was profiled in a study of early T cells in non-severe SARS-CoV-2 infection (dated by TCRdb to 2020 to 2022). Turning to the overall study: Because TCR sequencing was done on bulk RNA from unsorted whole blood, the alpha and beta chains could not be paired.

Set within a cohort of healthcare workers in London, UK, this nested case-control study involved weekly PCR testing of nasopharyngeal swabs along with blood sampling. Healthcare workers were recruited during the week of the UK lockdown, between 23 and 31 March 2020, and followed weekly for up to about 15 weeks. As regards this clonotype: Its antigen is unknown. Base qualities are not provided; no much larger clone lies one nucleotide away.

The paper as a whole reports these results and caveats: VDJdb matching was skewed toward anti-spike CD8 responses, so virus-specific expansions were likely underestimated and private and CD4 specificities were missed.

Library creation used 5' RACE. The listed sequencing device is NextSeq 500. Unique molecular identifiers were attached to individual cDNA molecules in the TCR library protocol so that sequencing error and PCR bias could be corrected. Sequencing covered both TCR alpha and beta chains, and within each sample the abundances of alpha and beta sequences were tightly co-correlated. As for the original processing: Decombinator V4 was used to annotate the V gene, J gene and CDR3 of the TCR sequences. Expanded TCRs were defined as changing significantly between any two time points under a Poisson model with p below 0.0001. Abundances of TCRs were expressed as counts per million after normalisation to the total number of TCRs sequenced in each sample. MAIT TCRs were defined by TRAV1-2 paired with TRAJ12, TRAJ20 or TRAJ33, and iNKT TCRs by TRAV10 paired with TRAJ18. VDJdb, accessed 1 November 2021, was searched for CMV, EBV and SARS-CoV-2 annotated TCRs, with TCRs annotated for multiple antigens excluded. Starting from the raw public reads, TCRdb applied fastp trimming at Q25, assembled clones with MiXCR and retained in-frame beta chains. Records with the same CDR3 protein are collapsed into one entry carrying the most frequent genes and DNA. The authors' filters were not applied to this entry. The sample yields about 56,000 distinct CDR3 sequences; less than 15% were counted once. The ten most abundant clones make up approximately 4% of the sample.

As encoded in the germline V gene (reference sequence), CDR1 is LNHDA while CDR2 is SQIVND. Spanning cysteine to phenylalanine, the CDR3 consists of 15 amino acids. The kept DNA is CDR3 alone, 45 bases in frame from the first base. V gives up 5 bases and J gives up 0 bases, and the segment between their germline ends measures 11 bases. The TCR comes from an adult who was a healthcare worker with PCR-confirmed SARS-CoV-2 infection or an uninfected control (not recorded which). This material consisted of whole blood, taken at baseline. The V and J genes are TRBV19 and TRBJ2-1; the D gene is possibly TRBD1, with 6 bases matching. The CDR3 region has the sequence CASSFARGSYNEQFF. The base sequence is TGTGCCAGTAGTTTCGCCAGGGGCTCCTACAATGAGCAGTTCTTC.